A selection of T cell receptor beta chains follows, all from one sample in a study of OX40 agonist ivuxolimab in advanced cancers. This table comes from immunoSEQ multiplex PCR, and its TCRdb copy is limited to in-frame clones, with some not included. The repertoire holds some 42,000 clones, with roughly 86% as singletons. Here the sequenced sample was CD4+ or CD8+ T cells sorted from blood, taken in a trial of the OX40 agonist ivuxolimab. All receptors derive from an adult with an advanced solid tumor such as melanoma, head and neck, liver or kidney cancer. Both conserved end residues are part of each CDR3. The order of the fields is D gene, clone size, J gene, V gene, CDR3 DNA, CDR3 protein. The D gene is left open where the match is weak. Size values are once, few and many counts, or a class for expanded clones, and some rows have none.

d_gene: NA; abundance: NA; j_gene: TRBJ2-3; v_gene: TRBV9; CDR3nt: TGTGCCAGCAGCGTAGCAGAAGGTACGCAGTATTTT; CDR3aa: CASSVAEGTQYF
d_gene: NA; abundance: NA; j_gene: TRBJ1-5; v_gene: TRBV6-5; CDR3nt: TGTGCCAGCAGTTACTCCGGGGCAAATCAGCCCCAGCATTTT; CDR3aa: CASSYSGANQPQHF
d_gene: NA; abundance: NA; j_gene: TRBJ2-3; v_gene: TRBV28; CDR3nt: TGTGCCAGCAGTTTGGGGGGGCCTGGAGATACGCAGTATTTT; CDR3aa: CASSLGGPGDTQYF
d_gene: NA; abundance: NA; j_gene: TRBJ1-5; v_gene: TRBV6-1; CDR3nt: TGTGCCAGCAGTGGAGGAGGAGGCAATCAGCCCCAGCATTTT; CDR3aa: CASSGGGGNQPQHF
d_gene: NA; abundance: once; j_gene: TRBJ2-3; v_gene: TRBV15; CDR3nt: TGTGCCACCAGAAGAGGCCGGGAAACAACTCTCACAGATACGCAGTATTTT; CDR3aa: CATRRGRETTLTDTQYF
d_gene: NA; abundance: NA; j_gene: TRBJ2-1; v_gene: TRBV25-1; CDR3nt: TGTGCCAGCACTAGCGAGATCTACAATGAGCAGTTCTTC; CDR3aa: CASTSEIYNEQFF
d_gene: NA; abundance: NA; j_gene: TRBJ2-6; v_gene: TRBV6-5; CDR3nt: TGTGCCAGCAGCTATGCAGGGGCTGGGGCCAACGTCCTGACTTTC; CDR3aa: CASSYAGAGANVLTF
d_gene: NA; abundance: NA; j_gene: TRBJ1-4; v_gene: TRBV4-1; CDR3nt: TGCGCCAGCAGCCCCGAGGAGACGGCTGAAAAACTGTTTTTT; CDR3aa: CASSPEETAEKLFF
d_gene: TRBD2; abundance: NA; j_gene: TRBJ2-1; v_gene: TRBV6-4; CDR3nt: TGTGCCAGCAGTCCGGGACTAGCTGTGCGGAATGAGCAGTTCTTC; CDR3aa: CASSPGLAVRNEQFF
d_gene: NA; abundance: NA; j_gene: TRBJ1-1; v_gene: TRBV6-1; CDR3nt: TGTGCCAGCAGAGCTTACACTGAAGCTTTCTTT; CDR3aa: CASRAYTEAFF
d_gene: NA; abundance: NA; j_gene: TRBJ1-3; v_gene: TRBV19; CDR3nt: TGTGCCTCCTTGGCTGGAAACACCATATATTTT; CDR3aa: CASLAGNTIYF
d_gene: NA; abundance: NA; j_gene: TRBJ1-6; v_gene: TRBV27; CDR3nt: TGTGCCAGCGGATTGGTGGGGAGACCCCTCCACTTT; CDR3aa: CASGLVGRPLHF
d_gene: TRBD2; abundance: NA; j_gene: TRBJ2-3; v_gene: TRBV7-3; CDR3nt: TGTGCCAGCAGCAATAGCGGGGGGTCCGCAGATACGCAGTATTTT; CDR3aa: CASSNSGGSADTQYF
d_gene: TRBD2; abundance: medium-sized; j_gene: TRBJ2-3; v_gene: TRBV14; CDR3nt: TGTGCCAGCAGCCAAGATTACGGAGAGAGCGGGGGGATTGGCACAGATACGCAGTATTTT; CDR3aa: CASSQDYGESGGIGTDTQYF
d_gene: NA; abundance: NA; j_gene: TRBJ1-2; v_gene: TRBV29-1; CDR3nt: TGCAGCGGGGGTGGCAGTCACTATGGCTACACCTTC; CDR3aa: CSGGGSHYGYTF
d_gene: NA; abundance: NA; j_gene: TRBJ2-4; v_gene: TRBV7-9; CDR3nt: TGTGCCAGCAGCTTAGGGGGATTTGGGGACATTCAGTACTTC; CDR3aa: CASSLGGFGDIQYF
d_gene: NA; abundance: NA; j_gene: TRBJ2-1; v_gene: TRBV14; CDR3nt: TGTGCCAGCAGCCAAGAACACAGGGAGGAGTTCTTC; CDR3aa: CASSQEHREEFF
d_gene: TRBD2; abundance: NA; j_gene: TRBJ2-5; v_gene: TRBV11-2; CDR3nt: TGTGCGACCGGACTAGCGGGGGGTTCAGAGACCCAGTACTTC; CDR3aa: CATGLAGGSETQYF
d_gene: NA; abundance: NA; j_gene: TRBJ1-2; v_gene: TRBV27; CDR3nt: TGTGCCAGCAGTTTATTTAGCAGGGGACGGGATGGCTACACCTTC; CDR3aa: CASSLFSRGRDGYTF